This T cell receptor beta chain is drawn from a study of T cells in Graves' hyperthyroidism and ophthalmopathy. TCR beta CDR3 sequences were amplified from RNA transcripts. Carried out on the TCR CDR3, a first-round RT-PCR used the HTBI primer set. TCRdb recomputed calls from the multiplex PCR reads with MiXCR, one row per CDR3 protein. The table records 300,000 to 400,000 distinct CDR3 sequences, under 25% of them present only once. Newly diagnosed patients aged 18 to 65 had hyperthyroidism of under 2 months' duration. The authors obtained PBMCs from about 9 ml of fresh peripheral blood. Comment on this clonotype: The antigen is undetermined.

Germline V gives CDR1 DFQATT, CDR2 SNEGSKA (reference sequence). This CDR3 contains 12 residues. V lost 6 bases to trimming and J lost 1 base; unmatched junction nucleotides: 2. Broader study findings: Blood held most thyroid clonotypes expanded above 0.001 frequency. Before onset, ophthalmopathy was predicted by the model a median around 6.2 months earlier.

Specimen: blood. This clonotype originated in a woman in her fifties or sixties with Graves' hyperthyroidism. This chain uses TRBV20-1 with TRBJ1-2; 7 positions agree with TRBD1. The CDR3 protein is CSANRGNYGYTF. CDR3 in DNA: TGCAGTGCCAACAGGGGTAACTATGGCTACACCTTC.